Given below is one T cell receptor (beta chain) in context. Its specificity is unknown. The record originates from a study of blood T cells in healthy people across ages. The study's findings and limits: Per million T cells, the diversity of TCR beta decreased roughly linearly as age advanced. The CMV status of each donor remained undetermined, and this could have confounded shifts in expanded clonotypes.

The junction had 8 bases not matched to a gene; V was cut back by 5 bases and J by 5 bases. The CDR3 extends over 15 amino acids. Germline-derived CDR1 and CDR2 are MNHEY and SVGEGT. Together with a sample-barcoded 5' primer, a J-beta primer mix was included in a second PCR lasting about 7 to 12 cycles. TCRdb re-called the 5' RACE reads through MiXCR, storing one row per CDR3 protein. Of about 1.1 million distinct CDR3 sequences listed, 35% to 40% are singletons. The sequenced sample was blood. This receptor was taken from a man between 18 and 35 years old in good health. The chain joins TRBV6-2 or TRBV6-3 to TRBJ1-4; 7 bases fit TRBD1. As DNA, the CDR3 is TGTGCCAGCAGTACCGGACAGGATGGGAATGAAAAACTGTTTTTT. It encodes CASSTGQDGNEKLFF.